This T cell receptor (beta chain) is from a study of blood T cell repertoires in COVID-19 (dated by TCRdb to the early 2020s). Describing the broader study: Samples from collaborators originated in the United States, Italy and Spain and spanned both the acute and convalescent phases of COVID-19. The material from the prospective study consisted of cDNA or gDNA derived from T cells, B-cell-depleted T cells, or PBMCs. The dataset comprised deeply sampled blood TCRbeta repertoires from subjects exposed to, actively infected with, or recovered from COVID-19. A freely available public database, intended as a resource for researchers studying the immune response to SARS-CoV-2, is where the repertoires were released. The samples were drawn from the first 160 participants of the ongoing ImmuneRACE study and from 1,254 subjects provided by 6 global collaborators. Nearly every sample came with metadata listing a de-identified subject ID, COVID-19 status, age in years and sex. Where available, HLA class I and class II types were taken from metadata supplied by the sample provider and were not determined by assay-based typing. General study outcomes and caveats: The amount of clinical and demographic metadata varied by source and participant and was provided uncurated.

On this clone: Its specific antigen is unknown. It has no much larger one-base neighbor in the sample; base qualities were not kept.

In Seattle, one collaborating source enrolled patients while the infection was active and tracked those patients longitudinally over the course of disease. Whole blood was collected in K2EDTA tubes by collaborating institutions according to the institutions' own protocols. For TCRbeta analysis, collaborators shipped samples as frozen whole blood, isolated PBMCs, or DNA extracted from either of those sample types. TCRbeta CDR3 regions were amplified from genomic DNA by means of the immunoSEQ Assay, a bias-controlled multiplex PCR. As for how the authors treated the data: Nucleated cell counts per sample were estimated from amplification of reference gene primers within the assay. To quantify the absolute abundance of each unique TCRbeta CDR3 rearrangement, sequence reads were collapsed and filtered. For each sample, productive Simpson clonality was calculated by taking the square root of Simpson's diversity index across productive rearrangements. This is the immuneACCESS table as TCRdb keeps it, with only in-frame sequences that have V and J called. A part of the clones is gone; compared with another copy, unresolved V genes explain less than half, and the rest is unexplained. V and J calls and clone size follow that table, whereas D and trimming were derived from the DNA. The sample table contains some 120,000 clones; only one count was recorded for 75% to 90% of them. The ten largest clones capture 3.2% of the sample.

Cut back by 0 bases and 10 bases, the V and J ends lie 10 bases apart. The germline V gene (reference sequence) provides CDR1 MNHNY and CDR2 SVGAGI. The CDR3 starts with the cysteine, ends with the phenylalanine, and has 13 residues. The sequence is cut down to CDR3 DNA, 39 bases in frame from base 1. The receptor comes from a woman aged 80 or over with COVID-19, enrolled during active disease. The specimen sequenced was peripheral blood. The chain employs TRBV6-6 and TRBJ2-1; the D segment could be TRBD1, given 6 matching bases. The nucleotide sequence reads as follows: TGTGCCAGCAGTTACTCTCAGGGGCACGAGCAGTTCTTC. The translation is CASSYSQGHEQFF.